This TCR beta chain originates from a study of metastatic and nonmetastatic thyroid tumors. About the research overall: Malignant and benign thyroid patients had repertoires compared in peripheral blood and tumor or nodule tissue. Study-wide results and caveats: Versus benign nodules, malignant thyroid tumors reportedly had significantly higher TCR beta diversity, in blood and tumor.

Thyroid surgery was preceded by no treatment in any patient. V was pared by 8 bases and J by 4 bases, with 4 bases of the junction left unmatched. This CDR3 region has 12 residues. CDR1 is SNHLY, CDR2 FYNNEI, per germline. From the PCR reads, TCRdb re-called clones with MiXCR. The data hold more than 70,000 clones, with approximately 9% observed a single time. This clone showed up many times. Its antigen is unidentified. This TCR was recovered from a female donor with papillary thyroid cancer or a benign thyroid nodule (not recorded which). Some clones in this sample may be carry-over from other donors' samples. J is TRBJ2-5 and V is TRBV2; 7 bases match TRBD2. Sequencing was done on a sample of blood. In DNA, the CDR3 is TGTGCCAGCCTGGGGGAGGGAGAGACCCAGTACTTC. Protein product: CASLGEGETQYF.